This T cell receptor beta chain was documented in a study of technical replicates of blood from a handful of donors. Profiling relied on immunoSEQ multiplex PCR, and the TCRdb table lists in-frame clones only, not all of them. The repertoire includes about 83,000 clones, about 90% of them detected once, and approximately 0.25% sits in the top ten. Trimming removed 2 bases from V and 0 bases from J, with 14 bases in between. CDR1 and CDR2 from the germline V gene are MNHEY and SMNVEV (reference sequence). The CDR3 consists of 17 residues. This sequence joins TRBV27 and TRBJ2-1; no clear D gene. Sequenced: T cells isolated from PBMCs. This TCR came from a human donor in good health. In DNA form, the CDR3 reads TGTGCCAGCAGTTTAGGCTCCCTTATTTCCTCCTACAATGAGCAGTTCTTC. Its translation is CASSLGSLISSYNEQFF.